The 10 T cell receptor beta chains presented below share a single source sample, sequenced in a study of early T cells in non-severe SARS-CoV-2 infection. TCRdb re-called the 5' RACE reads with MiXCR, one entry per CDR3 protein. The table lists approximately 66,000 distinct CDR3 sequences, 13% of them singletons. Sample: whole blood. The receptors derive from an adult who was a healthcare worker with PCR-confirmed SARS-CoV-2 infection or an uninfected control (not recorded which).

The chain combines TRBV5-1 with TRBJ2-1; either TRBD1 or TRBD2 may supply D (7 bases each). CDR3 length: 14 amino acids. The germline V gene has CDR1 SGHRS and CDR2 YFSETQ. Trimming stripped 3 bases from V and 7 bases from J, with 14 bases between. The DNA for the CDR3 is TGCGCCAGCAGCTGGCAGGGGGAGGGGAATGAGCAGTTCTTC. It specifies CASSWQGEGNEQFF.

This clonotype was detected only a few times. This rearrangement joins TRBV20-1 to TRBJ1-3; perhaps TRBD1 as D (6 bases). Trimming shortened V by 4 bases and J by 2 bases, and 12 bases separated the two germline ends. Germline V lookup: CDR1 DFQATT, CDR2 SNEGSKA (reference sequence). This CDR3 is built from 14 residues. The CDR3 reads CSATFGGPGNTIYF. The CDR3 DNA reads as TGCAGTGCTACCTTTGGGGGGCCTGGAAACACCATATATTTT.

The DNA of the CDR3 is TGTGCCAGCAGTTTAAACGGTGAAAAACTGTTTTTT. Translated: CASSLNGEKLFF. V usage is TRBV12-3 or TRBV12-4 and J usage is TRBJ1-4; unclear D gene. The CDR3 sequence is 12 residues long. V was pared by 2 bases and J by 7 bases, with 5 bases between.

At least ten counts were recorded for this clonotype. This rearrangement joins TRBV29-1 to TRBJ2-2; D gene uncertain. V shed 2 bases and J shed 4 bases, with 5 bases lying between them. Germline CDR1 reads SQVTM; CDR2 reads ANQGSEA. This CDR3 comprises 12 residues. CDR3 DNA: TGCAGCGTTGAACGGTTCACCGGGGAGCTGTTTTTT. Translated: CSVERFTGELFF.

This clonotype showed up just once. The chain joins TRBV20-1 to TRBJ2-1, with D hard to call. The CDR3 covers 12 residues. Germline V gene sequence: CDR1 DFQATT, CDR2 SNEGSKA (reference sequence). V was cut by 1 base and J by 9 bases, with 10 bases left in between. CDR3 sequence (DNA): TGCAGTGCTAGAGGCCAAGTGGCTGAGCAGTTCTTC. This translates into CSARGQVAEQFF.

The rearrangement joins TRBV20-1 to TRBJ2-3, with 8 bases identical to TRBD2. Trimming removed 1 base from V and 2 bases from J; junction bases left unmatched: 5. The CDR3 sequence is 15 residues long. Per germline, CDR1 DFQATT and CDR2 SNEGSKA (reference sequence). The CDR3 DNA reads as TGCAGTGCTAGAGTTACGGGGGGGACCACAGATACGCAGTATTTT. The encoded protein is CSARVTGGTTDTQYF.

This clonotype was counted at least ten times. The chain carries TRBV29-1 and TRBJ1-2; 7 bases map to TRBD1. Germline values: CDR1 SQVTM, CDR2 ANQGSEA. V dropped 5 bases and J dropped 4; count of bases not matched to a gene: 4. This CDR3 has 12 residues. The CDR3 sequence is CSVRDRAYGYTF. In DNA, the CDR3 is TGCAGCGTTCGTGACAGGGCCTATGGCTACACCTTC.

This chain joins TRBV2 and TRBJ1-4, with D possibly being TRBD1 (5 bases). V was shortened by 7 bases and J by 13 bases, with 13 bases between the two germline ends. Germline CDR1 SNHLY, CDR2 FYNNEI. The CDR3 contains 11 residues. CDR3 in DNA: TGTGCCAGCAAGGGGTCCGAGACACTGTTTTTT. This translates into CASKGSETLFF.

This clonotype was detected ten times or more. The chain employs TRBV6-1 and TRBJ1-2, with TRBD1 as a possible D gene (5 bases). The CDR3 is made up of 12 amino acids. The ends were cut back, 6 bases at V and 4 bases at J, with 9 bases in the middle. From germline, CDR1 is MNHNS and CDR2 SASEGT. CDR3 in amino acids: CASRGLGYGYTF. The CDR3, as DNA: TGTGCCAGCAGGGGGCTTGGCTATGGCTACACCTTC.

This clonotype has at least ten counts. The chain has TRBV6-6 and TRBJ1-1; D gene ambiguous. The V end was cut by 2 bases, the J end by 1 base, with 8 bases between. Germline V gives CDR1 MNHNY, CDR2 SVGAGI (reference sequence). This CDR3 region has 14 residues. CDR3 coding DNA: TGTGCCAGCAGTTACCCAGGCCAGAACACTGAAGCTTTCTTT. Protein sequence: CASSYPGQNTEAFF.